This TCR beta chain was documented in a study of T and B cells in COVID-19 patients. Turning to the study itself: Of about 22 active-infection patients, fewer than 19 carried comorbidities linked to unfavorable COVID-19 outcome.

From blood, 250-500 ng of genomic DNA served as TRB template. BIOMED2 TRB-A/B primer pools were used in multiplex TRB PCR. TCRdb re-derived calls from the multiplex PCR reads in MiXCR, one entry per CDR3 protein. This table has 7,000 to 9,000 distinct CDR3 sequences, approximately 40% appearing once. Remarks on this clonotype: Its antigen is not identified.

Regarding the study as a whole: There were 2,331 TCR clusters exclusive to the recovered cohort, 31 with low generation probability. Patients with COVID-19 reportedly showed strongly skewed T cell receptor beta variable and joining gene usage. Active COVID-19 showed highly clonal TRB repertoires; recovery showed diversity and richness above healthy donors.

This clonotype originated in a human donor with active COVID-19. Sequenced: blood.

CDR3 sequence reads: CASSRPGQGRDGYTF. As DNA, the CDR3 is TGTGCCAGCAGTCGTCCGGGACAGGGGAGAGATGGCTACACCTTC. J is TRBJ1-2 and V is TRBV6-1; 10 nucleotides match TRBD1. Germline CDR1 MNHNS, CDR2 SASEGT. The CDR3 contains 15 residues. V was clipped by 5 bases and J by 6 bases; unmatched bases: 9.